These T cell receptor beta chains were read from a single sample in a study of T-cell reconstitution after alpha-beta-depleted transplantation in children. MiXCR, run by TCRdb on the PCR reads, gives a single entry per CDR3 protein. The table lists a few hundred thousand distinct CDR3 sequences, about a tenth of them singletons. The sample consisted of PBMCs from the stem cell graft donor, taken from the stem cell graft. These receptors originate from a human donor who donated a stem cell graft to a child with acute lymphoblastic leukemia. Both conserved end residues are part of each CDR3. The order of the fields is CDR3 protein, CDR3 DNA, D gene, V gene, clone size, J gene. The D gene is left open where the match is weak. Only part of the rows carry a size: once, few, many, or a class if the clone is expanded.

cdr3_aa: CASSWGTGQATGELFF
cdr3_nt: TGCGCCAGCAGCTGGGGGACAGGGCAGGCCACCGGGGAGCTGTTTTTT
d_call: TRBD1
v_call: TRBV5-1
clone_size: few
j_call: TRBJ2-2

cdr3_aa: CASSTGTGGFYEQYF
cdr3_nt: TGTGCCAGCAGCACCGGGACAGGGGGTTTCTACGAGCAGTACTTC
d_call: TRBD1
v_call: TRBV7-2
clone_size: -
j_call: TRBJ2-7

cdr3_aa: CASRWVRELFF
cdr3_nt: TGTGCCAGCCGCTGGGTCCGGGAGCTGTTTTTT
d_call: -
v_call: TRBV7-2
clone_size: -
j_call: TRBJ2-2

cdr3_aa: CASSQDLGRTGGADTQYF
cdr3_nt: TGTGCCAGCAGCCAAGATCTCGGGAGGACAGGAGGCGCAGATACGCAGTATTTT
d_call: -
v_call: TRBV4-2
clone_size: many
j_call: TRBJ2-3

cdr3_aa: CASSSLGLADESSYNEQFF
cdr3_nt: TGCGCCAGCAGCTCCCTGGGACTAGCGGATGAGAGCTCCTACAATGAGCAGTTCTTC
d_call: TRBD2
v_call: TRBV5-1
clone_size: -
j_call: TRBJ2-1

cdr3_aa: CASSPQQGLAGSFRGDTQYF
cdr3_nt: TGTGCCAGCAGCCCTCAGCAAGGACTAGCGGGATCCTTCCGAGGGGATACGCAGTATTTT
d_call: TRBD2
v_call: TRBV11-1
clone_size: many
j_call: TRBJ2-3

cdr3_aa: CASSGPGRSTDTQYF
cdr3_nt: TGTGCCAGCAGTGGACCGGGCCGCAGCACAGATACGCAGTATTTT
d_call: -
v_call: TRBV25-1
clone_size: many
j_call: TRBJ2-3

cdr3_aa: CASSSQPGLALHEQYF
cdr3_nt: TGTGCCAGCAGCTCTCAACCGGGACTAGCTCTGCACGAGCAGTACTTC
d_call: TRBD2
v_call: TRBV7-6
clone_size: -
j_call: TRBJ2-7

cdr3_aa: CSVGGRATDTQYF
cdr3_nt: TGCAGCGTTGGCGGTAGAGCCACAGATACGCAGTATTTT
d_call: -
v_call: TRBV29-1
clone_size: many
j_call: TRBJ2-3

cdr3_aa: CASSPSGGMDEQYF
cdr3_nt: TGTGCCAGCAGCCCCTCGGGGGGCATGGACGAGCAGTACTTC
d_call: -
v_call: TRBV7-2
clone_size: few
j_call: TRBJ2-7

cdr3_aa: CASSLAPSGGNEQFF
cdr3_nt: TGTGCCAGCAGCTTGGCCCCTAGCGGGGGCAATGAGCAGTTCTTC
d_call: TRBD2
v_call: TRBV5-4
clone_size: -
j_call: TRBJ2-1

cdr3_aa: CATTSSGSRADTQYF
cdr3_nt: TGTGCCACCACAAGCAGCGGGAGCAGGGCAGATACGCAGTATTTT
d_call: TRBD2
v_call: TRBV15
clone_size: few
j_call: TRBJ2-3

cdr3_aa: CASSSLAGGLGEQYF
cdr3_nt: TGTGCCAGCAGCTCCCTAGCGGGAGGATTGGGAGAGCAGTACTTC
d_call: TRBD2
v_call: TRBV27
clone_size: -
j_call: TRBJ2-7

cdr3_aa: CASSYAPEGNTEAFF
cdr3_nt: TGTGCCAGCAGTTACGCCCCCGAGGGGAACACTGAAGCTTTCTTT
d_call: -
v_call: TRBV6-5
clone_size: few
j_call: TRBJ1-1

cdr3_aa: CASSLRIGTGASEAFF
cdr3_nt: TGTGCCAGCAGCTTACGAATCGGGACAGGGGCTTCTGAAGCTTTCTTT
d_call: TRBD1
v_call: TRBV5-4
clone_size: many
j_call: TRBJ1-1

cdr3_aa: CASSSDPPGFGYGYTF
cdr3_nt: TGTGCCAGCAGTAGCGACCCCCCAGGGTTCGGGTATGGCTACACCTTC
d_call: -
v_call: TRBV6-1
clone_size: few
j_call: TRBJ1-2

cdr3_aa: CAWSVLGFSGNTIYF
cdr3_nt: TGTGCCTGGAGTGTCTTAGGATTCTCTGGAAACACCATATATTTT
d_call: -
v_call: TRBV30
clone_size: many
j_call: TRBJ1-3

cdr3_aa: CASSLWGGSVTDTQYF
cdr3_nt: TGTGCCAGCAGCTTATGGGGCGGGAGCGTGACAGATACGCAGTATTTT
d_call: TRBD2
v_call: TRBV7-2
clone_size: few
j_call: TRBJ2-3

cdr3_aa: CASREKSARLTYEQYF
cdr3_nt: TGTGCCAGCAGGGAAAAATCCGCCAGGCTAACCTACGAGCAGTACTTC
d_call: -
v_call: TRBV6-1
clone_size: once
j_call: TRBJ2-7

cdr3_aa: CASSLSQHRGITDTQYF
cdr3_nt: TGTGCCAGCAGTTTATCGCAGCACAGGGGGATCACAGATACGCAGTATTTT
d_call: TRBD1
v_call: TRBV27
clone_size: few
j_call: TRBJ2-3

cdr3_aa: CASILSGTSSYNEQFF
cdr3_nt: TGTGCCAGCATCCTTAGCGGGACCAGCTCCTACAATGAGCAGTTCTTC
d_call: TRBD2
v_call: TRBV28
clone_size: many
j_call: TRBJ2-1

cdr3_aa: CASTALVLNEQFF
cdr3_nt: TGTGCCAGCACCGCCCTAGTTTTGAATGAGCAGTTCTTC
d_call: -
v_call: TRBV6-1
clone_size: many
j_call: TRBJ2-1

cdr3_aa: CASSLAGQGDYEQYF
cdr3_nt: TGCGCCAGCAGCTTGGCTGGACAGGGGGACTACGAGCAGTACTTC
d_call: TRBD1
v_call: TRBV5-1
clone_size: -
j_call: TRBJ2-7

cdr3_aa: CASSPLGLAGMGEQYF
cdr3_nt: TGTGCCAGCAGCCCCCTTGGGTTAGCGGGAATGGGGGAGCAGTACTTC
d_call: TRBD2
v_call: TRBV4-2
clone_size: -
j_call: TRBJ2-7

cdr3_aa: CASSLSQETQYF
cdr3_nt: TGTGCCAGCAGCTTGAGCCAAGAGACCCAGTACTTC
d_call: -
v_call: TRBV5-6
clone_size: many
j_call: TRBJ2-5

cdr3_aa: CASSSYTDTQYF
cdr3_nt: TGTGCCAGCAGCTCATACACAGATACGCAGTATTTT
d_call: -
v_call: TRBV7-2
clone_size: many
j_call: TRBJ2-3

cdr3_aa: CASLGPRDEKLFF
cdr3_nt: TGTGCCAGCCTGGGGCCCCGGGATGAAAAACTGTTTTTT
d_call: -
v_call: TRBV7-3
clone_size: many
j_call: TRBJ1-4

cdr3_aa: CSARPPRDRPLEQYF
cdr3_nt: TGCAGTGCTAGACCGCCTAGGGACAGGCCTCTCGAGCAGTACTTC
d_call: TRBD1
v_call: TRBV20-1
clone_size: -
j_call: TRBJ2-7

cdr3_aa: CSAMGARWDTQYF
cdr3_nt: TGCAGTGCTATGGGGGCCCGGTGGGATACGCAGTATTTT
d_call: -
v_call: TRBV20-1
clone_size: -
j_call: TRBJ2-3

cdr3_aa: CASTLDSQETQYF
cdr3_nt: TGTGCCAGCACCTTAGACTCCCAAGAGACCCAGTACTTC
d_call: -
v_call: TRBV6-1
clone_size: -
j_call: TRBJ2-5

cdr3_aa: CASSQSLADPSYNEQFF
cdr3_nt: TGCGCCAGCAGCCAGTCTTTAGCGGACCCCTCCTACAATGAGCAGTTCTTC
d_call: -
v_call: TRBV4-3
clone_size: -
j_call: TRBJ2-1

cdr3_aa: CASRLAGVNEQFF
cdr3_nt: TGCGCCTCCCGACTAGCGGGAGTCAATGAGCAGTTCTTC
d_call: TRBD2
v_call: TRBV4-3
clone_size: -
j_call: TRBJ2-1

cdr3_aa: CASSLQPGTSGNEQFF
cdr3_nt: TGTGCCAGCAGTTTACAGCCCGGGACTAGCGGCAATGAGCAGTTCTTC
d_call: TRBD2
v_call: TRBV4-2
clone_size: few
j_call: TRBJ2-1

cdr3_aa: CASSQEPAHYEQYF
cdr3_nt: TGCGCCAGCAGCCAAGAACCGGCCCACTACGAGCAGTACTTC
d_call: -
v_call: TRBV4-3
clone_size: few
j_call: TRBJ2-7

cdr3_aa: CSVEGRGGDTDTQYF
cdr3_nt: TGCAGCGTTGAAGGGCGGGGGGGAGACACAGATACGCAGTATTTT
d_call: TRBD2
v_call: TRBV29-1
clone_size: many
j_call: TRBJ2-3

cdr3_aa: CSVEDNYGYTF
cdr3_nt: TGCAGCGTTGAGGATAACTATGGCTACACCTTC
d_call: -
v_call: TRBV29-1
clone_size: few
j_call: TRBJ1-2

cdr3_aa: CASSRHGYEQYF
cdr3_nt: TGTGCCAGCAGTCGCCACGGCTACGAGCAGTACTTC
d_call: -
v_call: TRBV28
clone_size: many
j_call: TRBJ2-7

cdr3_aa: CATGTTYNEQFF
cdr3_nt: TGTGCCACCGGGACTACCTACAATGAGCAGTTCTTC
d_call: TRBD2
v_call: TRBV24-1
clone_size: many
j_call: TRBJ2-1

cdr3_aa: CASSLVPGAEYNEQFF
cdr3_nt: TGCGCCAGCAGCTTGGTCCCGGGAGCCGAATACAATGAGCAGTTCTTC
d_call: -
v_call: TRBV5-1
clone_size: -
j_call: TRBJ2-1

cdr3_aa: CASSSRWGYGEKLFF
cdr3_nt: TGTGCCAGCAGTTCCAGATGGGGGTACGGGGAAAAACTGTTTTTT
d_call: -
v_call: TRBV12-3/TRBV12-4
clone_size: -
j_call: TRBJ1-4

cdr3_aa: CASSSFFTGLTNGYTF
cdr3_nt: TGTGCCAGCAGCTCCTTTTTTACAGGCCTGACTAATGGCTACACCTTC
d_call: -
v_call: TRBV7-2
clone_size: -
j_call: TRBJ1-2

cdr3_aa: CASSLSPGRTNYGYTF
cdr3_nt: TGTGCCAGCAGTTTATCCCCTGGACGGACTAACTATGGCTACACCTTC
d_call: -
v_call: TRBV28
clone_size: few
j_call: TRBJ1-2

cdr3_aa: CASSLIHQDRYNEQFF
cdr3_nt: TGTGCCAGCAGCTTAATCCACCAGGACCGCTACAATGAGCAGTTCTTC
d_call: -
v_call: TRBV7-3
clone_size: few
j_call: TRBJ2-1

cdr3_aa: CASSFGQGARNIQYF
cdr3_nt: TGTGCCAGCAGCTTCGGACAGGGGGCGAGAAACATTCAGTACTTC
d_call: TRBD1
v_call: TRBV5-6
clone_size: few
j_call: TRBJ2-4

cdr3_aa: CASSLRASGNTGELFF
cdr3_nt: TGTGCCAGCAGCTTACGCGCTAGCGGTAACACCGGGGAGCTGTTTTTT
d_call: TRBD2
v_call: TRBV7-8
clone_size: -
j_call: TRBJ2-2

cdr3_aa: CASSETGATYNEQFF
cdr3_nt: TGTGCCAGCAGCGAGACAGGGGCAACCTACAATGAGCAGTTCTTC
d_call: TRBD1
v_call: TRBV9
clone_size: few
j_call: TRBJ2-1

cdr3_aa: CASSPNPGETQYF
cdr3_nt: TGTGCCAGCAGTCCGAACCCAGGGGAGACCCAGTACTTC
d_call: -
v_call: TRBV12-3/TRBV12-4
clone_size: many
j_call: TRBJ2-5

cdr3_aa: CASSQGHSGDNEQFF
cdr3_nt: TGCGCCAGCAGCCAAGGCCATAGCGGCGACAATGAGCAGTTCTTC
d_call: -
v_call: TRBV4-1
clone_size: -
j_call: TRBJ2-1

cdr3_aa: CASSQETTGSFYGYTF
cdr3_nt: TGTGCCAGCAGCCAAGAGACGACAGGGAGCTTCTATGGCTACACCTTC
d_call: TRBD1
v_call: TRBV3-1
clone_size: many
j_call: TRBJ1-2

cdr3_aa: CAIRKTGENTEAFF
cdr3_nt: TGTGCCATCAGGAAGACAGGGGAGAACACTGAAGCTTTCTTT
d_call: TRBD1
v_call: TRBV10-3
clone_size: many
j_call: TRBJ1-1

cdr3_aa: CSARHLGGLNTEAFF
cdr3_nt: TGCAGTGCTAGACACCTCGGGGGCCTGAACACTGAAGCTTTCTTT
d_call: -
v_call: TRBV20-1
clone_size: few
j_call: TRBJ1-1

cdr3_aa: CSARAPWAGGNQPQHF
cdr3_nt: TGCAGTGCTAGAGCCCCCTGGGCAGGAGGCAATCAGCCCCAGCATTTT
d_call: -
v_call: TRBV20-1
clone_size: -
j_call: TRBJ1-5

cdr3_aa: CASMEDVVSYEQYF
cdr3_nt: TGTGCCAGCATGGAGGATGTAGTCTCCTACGAGCAGTACTTC
d_call: -
v_call: TRBV6-1
clone_size: few
j_call: TRBJ2-7

cdr3_aa: CASSLGVQFSYEQYF
cdr3_nt: TGTGCCAGCAGCTTAGGAGTCCAATTTTCCTACGAGCAGTACTTC
d_call: -
v_call: TRBV7-9
clone_size: few
j_call: TRBJ2-7

cdr3_aa: CSATGVVGQGNYGYTF
cdr3_nt: TGCAGTGCTACGGGGGTGGTGGGACAGGGGAACTATGGCTACACCTTC
d_call: TRBD1
v_call: TRBV20-1
clone_size: many
j_call: TRBJ1-2

cdr3_aa: CASSPYASGRRGNEQFF
cdr3_nt: TGTGCCAGCAGCCCGTATGCTAGCGGGCGGAGGGGAAATGAGCAGTTCTTC
d_call: TRBD2
v_call: TRBV7-9
clone_size: few
j_call: TRBJ2-1

cdr3_aa: CARSVLLAWSEQYF
cdr3_nt: TGTGCCAGAAGCGTCTTACTAGCGTGGTCCGAGCAGTACTTC
d_call: TRBD2
v_call: TRBV5-6
clone_size: many
j_call: TRBJ2-7

cdr3_aa: CAWRTGGLYEQYF
cdr3_nt: TGTGCCTGGAGGACAGGGGGTCTCTACGAGCAGTACTTC
d_call: TRBD1
v_call: TRBV30
clone_size: few
j_call: TRBJ2-7

cdr3_aa: CASQQGARTGELFF
cdr3_nt: TGTGCCTCCCAACAGGGGGCGAGAACCGGGGAGCTGTTTTTT
d_call: TRBD1
v_call: TRBV2
clone_size: few
j_call: TRBJ2-2